A selection of T cell receptor beta chains follows, all from one sample in a study of blood T cells in healthy people across ages. Each CDR3 protein is one row after TCRdb ran MiXCR on the 5' RACE reads. The data contain about 1.6 million distinct CDR3 sequences, 30% to 40% of them singletons. The sequenced sample was blood. The receptor source for this set is a woman in her 30s in good health. Both conserved end residues are part of each CDR3.

CDR3aa: CASSLQSGVTTDEQFF; len: 16; j_gene: TRBJ2-1; v_gene: TRBV28
CDR3aa: CASSFAIGGSDEQYF; len: 15; j_gene: TRBJ2-7; v_gene: TRBV7-8
CDR3aa: CASSQDGWGETQYF; len: 14; j_gene: TRBJ2-5; v_gene: TRBV3-1
CDR3aa: CSARTPGLKIGTEAFF; len: 16; j_gene: TRBJ1-1; v_gene: TRBV20-1
CDR3aa: CASSGAGGLEYEQFF; len: 15; j_gene: TRBJ2-1; v_gene: TRBV9
CDR3aa: CASSLGDRGAETKYF; len: 15; j_gene: TRBJ2-5; v_gene: TRBV5-1
CDR3aa: CAGSFGGKGAEQYF; len: 14; j_gene: TRBJ2-7; v_gene: TRBV11-2
CDR3aa: CASSSGGVAETYEQYF; len: 16; j_gene: TRBJ2-7; v_gene: TRBV7-9
CDR3aa: CASSDRVGEQFF; len: 12; j_gene: TRBJ2-1; v_gene: TRBV6-1
CDR3aa: CSASSGRLRETQYF; len: 14; j_gene: TRBJ2-5; v_gene: TRBV20-1
CDR3aa: CASSVGGKQYF; len: 11; j_gene: TRBJ2-7; v_gene: TRBV9
CDR3aa: CASSGLTGGASGANVLTF; len: 18; j_gene: TRBJ2-6; v_gene: TRBV9
CDR3aa: CASSSHGGEEKLFF; len: 14; j_gene: TRBJ1-4; v_gene: TRBV11-2
CDR3aa: CASGGGGIEPQHF; len: 13; j_gene: TRBJ1-5; v_gene: TRBV27
CDR3aa: CASSLYEGYGEQYF; len: 14; j_gene: TRBJ2-7; v_gene: TRBV7-9
CDR3aa: CSALVRDWYQETQYF; len: 15; j_gene: TRBJ2-5; v_gene: TRBV20-1
CDR3aa: CASSRGTTYNEQFF; len: 14; j_gene: TRBJ2-1; v_gene: TRBV12-3/TRBV12-4
CDR3aa: CAQGQGGNEKRFF; len: 13; j_gene: TRBJ1-4; v_gene: TRBV30
CDR3aa: CASSTTGLNTEAFF; len: 14; j_gene: TRBJ1-1; v_gene: TRBV5-6
CDR3aa: CASRGGTSGSLGPDTQYF; len: 18; j_gene: TRBJ2-3; v_gene: TRBV10-3
CDR3aa: CASSFAQNYGYTF; len: 13; j_gene: TRBJ1-2; v_gene: TRBV12-3/TRBV12-4
CDR3aa: CASSLGSGDKETQYF; len: 15; j_gene: -; v_gene: TRBV5-5